Below, 16 T cell receptor beta chains from the same sample are listed, as sequenced in a study of T-cell memory formation after mild COVID-19. TCRdb redid the calling of the 5' RACE reads with MiXCR, one entry per CDR3 protein. The data contain over 300,000 distinct CDR3 sequences, 20% to 25% of them singletons. Sequencing input: PBMCs or a T cell subset sorted from them (not recorded which). The receptors were sampled from a man aged 18 to 35 who had mild COVID-19 (a few samples of this study predate the infection). Cell type and time point are not known.

There are a few counts of this clonotype. The chain uses TRBV4-3 and TRBJ1-2, with a tentative D call TRBD1 (5 bases). The CDR3 runs to 13 residues. Trimming stripped 4 bases from V and 7 bases from J, with 13 bases between. Germline CDR1 and CDR2: LGHNA and YSLEER. CDR3 nucleotides: TGCGCCAGCAGCCGAGGATTGGGGGGTGGCTACACCTTC. It yields the protein CASSRGLGGGYTF.

The chain couples TRBV4-3 to TRBJ2-7; D assignment may be TRBD1 or TRBD2 (5 bases each). Trimming cost V 0 bases and J 4 bases, with 10 bases left between them. This CDR3 spans 14 amino acids. Germline-derived CDR1 and CDR2 are LGHNA and YSLEER. The CDR3 nucleotides are TGCGCCAGCAGCCAAGAGGGGACCCCGTACGAGCAGTACTTC. Its translation is CASSQEGTPYEQYF.

Only a few counts were recorded for this clonotype. V is TRBV29-1 and J is TRBJ2-7; 10 nucleotides agree with TRBD1. V lost 6 bases, J lost 0 bases, and 8 bases stayed unmatched. The germline gives CDR1 SQVTM, CDR2 ANQGSEA. This CDR3 comprises 15 residues. The CDR3 protein is CSVRSGTGDSYEQYV. CDR3 nucleotide sequence: TGCAGCGTGAGGTCCGGGACAGGGGACTCCTACGAGCAGTACGTC.

This sequence joins TRBV5-1 and TRBJ2-3; possibly TRBD2 for D (6 bases). The CDR3 consists of 16 residues. Looked up from germline, CDR1 is SGHRS and CDR2 is YFSETQ. V lost 1 base and J 0 bases, leaving 12 bases between the germline ends. The CDR3 region has the DNA TGCGCCAGCAGCTTGTTGCCTAGCGTGAGCACAGATACGCAGTATTTT. The encoded protein is CASSLLPSVSTDTQYF. The full variable domain, rest sourced from reference TRBV5-1 and TRBJ2-3, is KAGVTQTPRYLIKTRGQQVTLSCSPISGHRSVSWYQQTPGQGLQFLFEYFSETQRNKGNFPGRFSGRQFSNSRSEMNVSTLELGDSALYLCASSLLPSVSTDTQYFGPGTRLTVL.

Many counts were recorded for this clonotype. The CDR3 reads CASSSQGNIQYF. In DNA form, the CDR3 reads TGTGCCAGCAGTTCCCAGGGGAACATTCAGTACTTC. This chain uses TRBV27 with TRBJ2-4; TRBD1 might be the D (6 bases). The CDR3 consists of 12 residues. CDR1 is MNHEY, CDR2 SMNVEV, per germline (reference sequence). Trimming took off 4 bases at V and 7 bases at J, with 8 bases between the two ends.

Concerning this clonotype itself: A much larger clonotype is one base distant, so this may be a read error. The chain couples TRBV7-6 to TRBJ1-1, with D possibly TRBD1 on 6 matching bases. There are 12 residues in the CDR3. The germline gives CDR1 SGHVS, CDR2 FNYEAQ. With 1 base removed from V and 7 bases from J, the gap between germline ends came to 7 bases. CDR3 in DNA: TGTGCCAGCAGCTTAGGGGACAATGAAGCTTTCTTT. Encoded protein: CASSLGDNEAFF.

This clonotype showed up just a few times. The V and J genes are TRBV28 and TRBJ2-1; D gene ambiguous. Deletions cut 3 bases from V and 4 bases from J, with 7 bases between. Germline V gene data show CDR1 as MDHEN and CDR2 as SYDVKM. This CDR3 has 13 residues. The CDR3 protein is CASSFRFYNEQFF. Written as DNA, the CDR3 is TGTGCCAGCAGTTTTCGGTTTTACAATGAGCAGTTCTTC.

The J gene is TRBJ1-1, the V gene TRBV24-1; TRBD1 is a possible D gene (6 bases). V was cut by 5 bases and J by 1 base, with 13 bases left in between. Per the germline V gene, CDR1 is KGHDR and CDR2 is SFDVKD. This CDR3 region has 15 residues. CDR3 residues: CATSVSGAENTEAFF. The CDR3 nucleotides are TGTGCCACCAGTGTCTCGGGGGCCGAGAACACTGAAGCTTTCTTT.

V and J are TRBV7-6 and TRBJ2-3; 7 bases are shared with TRBD1. Germline assignment: CDR1 SGHVS and CDR2 FNYEAQ. The CDR3 is 16 residues long. Losses at the gene ends were 5 bases for V and 2 bases for J; bases not matched to a gene: 10. In DNA form, the CDR3 reads TGTGCCAGCAGCAATAACCGGGACAGACCCACAGATACGCAGTATTTT. Translating it yields CASSNNRDRPTDTQYF.

J is TRBJ2-3 and V is TRBV7-3, with a tentative D call TRBD2 (6 bases). V lost 3 bases and J 1 base, leaving 8 bases between the germline ends. This CDR3 comprises 14 residues. Germline values: CDR1 SGHTA, CDR2 FQGTGA. The CDR3 region is CASSFSGRTDTQYF. CDR3 DNA: TGTGCCAGCAGCTTCAGCGGGCGCACAGATACGCAGTATTTT.

This clonotype was seen a handful of times. The CDR3 spells CASSGLLGWQETQYF. As DNA, the CDR3 is TGTGCCAGCAGCGGGCTGCTGGGCTGGCAAGAGACCCAGTACTTC. The chain couples TRBV5-5 to TRBJ2-5, with D uncertain. V gave up 4 bases and J gave up 2 bases, with 15 bases separating them. Germline V gives CDR1 SGHKS, CDR2 YYEKEE (reference sequence). This CDR3 comprises 15 residues.

On this clonotype: At one boundary the junction diverges from the germline segment, which might be a read error. The genes are TRBV11-2 and TRBJ1-6, with 9 bases identical to TRBD1. CDR3 length: 19 residues. Germline CDR1 is SGHAT and CDR2 is FQNNGV. The CDR3 region is CASSRRGTGYSSYSSPLHF. The CDR3 DNA is TGTGCCAGCAGCCGGAGGGGGACAGGGTACAGCTCCTATAGTTCACCCCTCCACTTT.

Many counts were recorded for this clonotype. This chain connects TRBV10-3 to TRBJ2-1, with D tentatively TRBD1 or TRBD2 (5 bases each). The V gene lost 8 bases and the J gene lost 9 bases, with 14 bases spanning the gap. Germline assignment: CDR1 ENHRY and CDR2 SYGVKD. This CDR3 spans 12 amino acids. CDR3 residues: CAIDNEGTEQFF. CDR3 nucleotides: TGTGCCATCGACAATGAGGGGACTGAGCAGTTCTTC.

V gene TRBV7-2 combines with J gene TRBJ2-5; 7 nucleotides line up with TRBD1. The V segment lost 5 bases and the J segment 4 bases; nucleotides outside the gene matches: 4. Germline V gene lookup returns CDR1 SGHTA and CDR2 FQGNSA. The CDR3 is 13 amino acids. The CDR3 region is CASSTRDRETQYF. The DNA for the CDR3 is TGTGCCAGCAGCACCCGGGACAGAGAGACCCAGTACTTC.

This clonotype has only a few counts. A read error may account for a junction end that differs from germline. The chain joins TRBV20-1 to TRBJ1-1; D possibly corresponds to TRBD1 (5 bases). The CDR3 spans 14 residues. CDR1 and CDR2 (germline): DFQATT, SNEGSKA (reference sequence). The chain's CDR3 is CSARAGGMNTEAFF. For the CDR3, the DNA is TGCAGTGCTAGAGCGGGGGGTATGAACACTGAAGCCTTCTTT.

V is TRBV5-1 and J is TRBJ1-4, with D hard to call. Per germline, CDR1 SGHRS and CDR2 YFSETQ. V lost 0 bases and J lost 5, with 8 bases in between. This CDR3 is 14 amino acids long. CDR3 DNA sequence: TGCGCCAGCAGCTTGGTCCAGCCCAATGAAAAACTGTTTTTT. Its translation is CASSLVQPNEKLFF.